Below are 18 T cell receptor beta chains sequenced from a single sample in a study of Graves' ophthalmopathy and Graves' hyperthyroidism. From RNA, the CDR3 regions of TCR beta chains were amplified and sequenced. HTBI-primed first-round RT-PCR preceded second-round multiplex PCR. Via MiXCR, TCRdb re-called the multiplex PCR reads, giving one row per CDR3 protein. Here the sample spans 230,000 or so distinct CDR3 sequences, less than 55% being singletons. The specimen was peripheral blood. The source of these receptors is an adult man with Graves' ophthalmopathy.

This clonotype was counted many times. The chain employs TRBV2 and TRBJ2-7, with D possibly matching TRBD1 (5 bases). The CDR3 extends over 14 amino acids. Germline V gene lookup returns CDR1 SNHLY and CDR2 FYNNEI. V was pared by 6 bases and J by 0 bases, with 12 bases between. The CDR3 spells CASRQDRNSYEQYF. The DNA of the CDR3 is TGTGCCAGCAGACAGGACCGCAACTCCTACGAGCAGTACTTC.

This clonotype was detected only a few times. The V and J genes are TRBV29-1 and TRBJ2-7; D remains ambiguous. The V end lost 2 bases, the J end lost 5 bases, and 7 bases lay between the germline ends. Germline V gene data show CDR1 as SQVTM and CDR2 as ANQGSEA. This CDR3 has 11 residues. The CDR3 DNA follows: TGCAGCGTTGAAAGGCGTAACGAGCAGTACTTC. This encodes CSVERRNEQYF.

This clonotype has just a few counts. This chain connects TRBV28 to TRBJ1-5; tentatively, D is TRBD1 (5 bases). CDR1 is MDHEN and CDR2 is SYDVKM in the germline V gene. The V end was cut by 1 base, the J end by 6 bases, with 13 bases between. The CDR3 contains 15 residues. CDR3 coding DNA: TGTGCCAGCAGTTTATTCCAGGGAAGTCGTCAGCCCCAGCATTTT. It is translated as CASSLFQGSRQPQHF.

The rearrangement links TRBV12-3 or TRBV12-4 to TRBJ1-1, with D unresolved. The CDR3 contains 15 residues. The V end was cut by 3 bases, the J end by 0 bases, with 11 bases between. As DNA, the CDR3 is TGTGCCAGCAGTTTTAGTGGCCCCGTGAACACTGAAGCTTTCTTT. Residues: CASSFSGPVNTEAFF.

The chain carries TRBV7-2 and TRBJ2-3; TRBD2 matches 8 bases. The V gene end was trimmed by 4 bases and the J gene end by 5 bases; junction bases not matched to a gene: 8. The length of the CDR3 is 15 residues. Germline CDR1 is SGHTA and CDR2 is FQGNSA. The CDR3 loop reads CASSSSGGGGDTQYF. CDR3 nucleotides: TGTGCCAGCAGCTCGAGCGGGGGAGGCGGAGATACGCAGTATTTT.

The chain employs TRBV20-1 and TRBJ1-4; no clear D gene. The length of the CDR3 is 14 residues. Germline V gene lookup returns CDR1 DFQATT and CDR2 SNEGSKA (reference sequence). Trimming took off 1 base at V and 2 bases at J, with 8 bases between the two ends. The CDR3 spells CSARVPATNEKLFF. The CDR3 bases are TGCAGTGCTAGAGTACCTGCCACTAATGAAAAACTGTTTTTT.

The chain combines TRBV6-1 with TRBJ1-6; D gene unclear. Germline-derived CDR1 and CDR2 are MNHNS and SASEGT. V lost 8 bases and J lost 6, with 11 bases in between. This CDR3 comprises 13 residues. DNA for the CDR3: TGTGCCAGCGATCTGAGCACTAATTCACCCCTCCACTTT. Protein product: CASDLSTNSPLHF.

The chain is built from TRBV2 and TRBJ1-6, with D possibly TRBD1 on 6 matching bases. The ends were cut back, 4 bases at V and 13 bases at J, with 17 bases in the middle. Germline V gene sequence: CDR1 SNHLY, CDR2 FYNNEI. This CDR3 contains 14 residues. The CDR3 DNA reads TGTGCCAGCAGTGCGATGGGGGCCGATCAGCCCCTCCACTTT. Translated, it gives CASSAMGADQPLHF.

This chain links TRBV3-1 with TRBJ1-6; D unclear. The CDR3 length is 14 residues. The V gene's germline CDR1 is LGHDT and CDR2 YNNKEL (reference sequence). The ends were cut back, 0 bases at V and 9 bases at J, with 9 bases in the middle. The CDR3 protein is CASSQEVHSSPLHF. Here the CDR3 DNA reads TGTGCCAGCAGCCAAGAGGTACATAGTTCACCCCTCCACTTT.

The chain couples TRBV20-1 to TRBJ1-1; D remains ambiguous. CDR3 length equals 14 residues. V shed 5 bases and J shed 3 bases, with 16 bases lying between them. The germline gives CDR1 DFQATT, CDR2 SNEGSKA (reference sequence). CDR3 protein: CSAAFPGRDTEAFF. In DNA, the CDR3 is TGCAGTGCTGCCTTTCCGGGGAGGGACACTGAAGCTTTCTTT.

This chain uses TRBV7-9 with TRBJ1-5; D perhaps matches TRBD1 (5 bases). Germline CDR1 reads SEHNR; CDR2 reads FQNEAQ (reference sequence). The V gene lost 5 bases and the J gene lost 3 bases, with 17 bases spanning the gap. This CDR3 spans 16 amino acids. As DNA, the CDR3 is TGTGCCAGCAGCCCCCTCCCCCAGGGTTCCAATCAGCCCCAGCATTTT. This sequence encodes CASSPLPQGSNQPQHF.

This clonotype was found a few times. The chain uses TRBV6-2 or TRBV6-3 and TRBJ2-5; 10 bases match TRBD1. J lost 4 bases, V lost 4 bases, and 6 bases had no gene match. The CDR3 is made up of 15 amino acids. Germline values: CDR1 MNHEY, CDR2 SVGEGT. In nucleotides, the CDR3 is TGTGCCAGCAGTTGGGGGGACAGGGGAGGAGAGACCCAGTACTTC. Translation: CASSWGDRGGETQYF.

This rearrangement joins TRBV7-3 to TRBJ2-2; tentatively, D is TRBD2 (7 bases). The CDR3 is made up of 14 amino acids. Germline V gene lookup returns CDR1 SGHTA and CDR2 FQGTGA. V gave up 6 bases and J gave up 2 bases, with 10 bases separating them. The CDR3 spells CASSRGANTGELFF. In DNA form, the CDR3 reads TGTGCCAGCAGTCGGGGGGCTAACACCGGGGAGCTGTTTTTT.

This clonotype was seen repeatedly, ten times or more. The chain couples TRBV29-1 to TRBJ1-2, with D perhaps matching TRBD1 (5 bases). From germline, CDR1 is SQVTM and CDR2 ANQGSEA. The CDR3 has 11 amino acids. V gave up 6 bases and J gave up 2 bases, with 7 bases separating them. CDR3 loop: CSVGGNYGYTF. CDR3 DNA: TGCAGCGTCGGGGGGAACTATGGCTACACCTTC.

The chain uses TRBV20-1 and TRBJ2-7; 7 bases line up with TRBD2. The V and J ends lost 5 bases and 2 bases, in that order; junction bases with no gene match: 9. Germline V gene data show CDR1 as DFQATT and CDR2 as SNEGSKA (reference sequence). The CDR3 is made up of 14 amino acids. CDR3 DNA sequence: TGCAGTGCTGGAGCCTCTAGCGGTACCTACGAGCAGTACTTC. It encodes CSAGASSGTYEQYF.

This clonotype was observed many times. The chain recombines TRBV24-1 with TRBJ2-5, with D uncertain. The germline gives CDR1 KGHDR, CDR2 SFDVKD. The CDR3 has 13 residues. Trimming cost V 6 bases and J 1 base, with 8 bases left between them. CDR3 sequence: CATSKISQETQYF. In DNA, the CDR3 is TGTGCCACCAGTAAGATCAGCCAAGAGACCCAGTACTTC.

In its sample, this clonotype was seen many times. V gene TRBV20-1 combines with J gene TRBJ1-2; TRBD1 agrees at 8 bases. The CDR3 is 14 residues long. Looked up from germline, CDR1 is DFQATT and CDR2 is SNEGSKA (reference sequence). Trimming at V came to 5 bases and at J to 6 bases, leaving 11 bases not matched to a gene. CDR3 residues: CSADGAGGADGYTF. The CDR3 region has the DNA TGCAGTGCTGATGGGGCAGGGGGCGCGGATGGCTACACCTTC.

The chain uses TRBV20-1 and TRBJ2-7; the D gene is possibly TRBD2 (5 bases). The CDR3 is 15 amino acids. V was shortened by 0 bases and J by 0 bases, with 12 bases between the two germline ends. CDR1 is DFQATT, CDR2 SNEGSKA, per germline (reference sequence). Here the CDR3 DNA reads TGCAGTGCTAGAGAGGAGGTTCCTTACTCCTACGAGCAGTACTTC. This gives the protein CSAREEVPYSYEQYF.